This T cell receptor (beta chain) was observed in a study of CD8+ T cells in alopecia areata. General study findings and limits: Tofacitinib significantly brought down scalp clonality and expanded CD8+ clones among top 100.

In the case of this clone: Its antigen is not known. Additional DNA sequences in this sample encode the identical CDR3.

The treatment: oral pan-JAK inhibitor, 5-10 mg twice daily. PBMCs provided sorted CD4+ and CD8+ T cells. Extraction and reverse transcription of RNA yielded cDNA as the sequencing template. Measured with immunoSEQ multiplex PCR; TCRdb has only the in-frame clones, and not every one. Of about 120,000 clones detected, 50% to 75% appear once; the ten largest clones hold 9.5% to 15%. The starting material was CD8+ T cells sorted from blood, obtained at week 24, from a patient treated with tofacitinib. This clonotype was obtained from a human donor with alopecia areata.

The CDR3 nucleotides are TGTGCCAGCAGCCCCCGGGGTGAGGGACAGCCCCAGCATTTT. Its protein is CASSPRGEGQPQHF. The rearrangement joins TRBV7-9 to TRBJ1-5; no firm D call. The CDR3 is 14 residues long. Germline V gene lookup returns CDR1 SEHNR and CDR2 FQNEAQ (reference sequence). Trimming cost V 5 bases and J 7 bases, with 15 bases left between them. Filled out from reference TRBV7-9 and TRBJ1-5, the complete variable domain reads DTGVSQNPRHKITKRGQNVTFRCDPISEHNRLYWYRQTLGQGPEFLTYFQNEAQLEKSRLLSDRFSAERPKGSFSTLEIQRTEQGDSAMYLCASSPRGEGQPQHFGDGTRLSIL.